This TCR beta chain originates from a study of molecular identifiers for immune sequencing clone quantification. Study-wide findings and caveats: In naive cells, under 1% of molecules belonged to clones above 20 RNA copies, against over 97% in effector cells.

Between about 19,000 and 1,100,000 sorted cells, with 10%, 30% or 50% RNA, yielded naive CD8 libraries. Sorting captured naive CD8 T cells as CD8+CD4-CCR7+CD45RA+. Previously described methods with listed TCR primers produced the bulk TCR libraries. In TCRdb, the PCR reads were re-called with MiXCR into one record per CDR3 protein. The table shows over 70,000 distinct CDR3 sequences, with around a quarter occurring only once. The CDR3 contains 14 residues. V was cut by 11 bases and J by 1 base, with 17 bases left in between. Germline V lookup: CDR1 MNHNS, CDR2 SASEGT. This clonotype occurred a few times. No antigen is known for it.

The J gene is TRBJ1-1, the V gene TRBV6-1; tentatively, D is TRBD1 (6 bases). This clonotype was obtained from a human donor in good health. Some libraries in this study had Jurkat cell RNA spiked in. The sample was naive CD8+ T cells from blood, with Jurkat cell RNA spiked in. Subset in this sample: FACS-sorted CD8+CD4-CCR7+CD45RA+ naive T cells. CDR3: CAGRGGQSNTEAFF. In nucleotides, the CDR3 is TGTGCCGGTAGGGGAGGACAGTCGAACACTGAAGCTTTCTTT.